Following are 26 T cell receptor beta chains from one sample sequenced in a study of blood T cell repertoires in COVID-19. Method: immunoSEQ multiplex PCR; TCRdb's copy keeps in-frame clones and lacks some. This table holds 35,000 to 50,000 clones, 85% to 90% found once. The sample taken for sequencing was peripheral blood. These receptors all stem from a man aged 60 to 69 with acute or convalescent COVID-19.

The rearrangement uses TRBV5-4 and TRBJ2-7, with a tentative D call TRBD2 (6 bases). CDR1 and CDR2 from the germline V gene are SGHNT and YYREEE (reference sequence). The CDR3 sequence is 15 residues long. V lost 6 bases and J 6 bases, leaving 22 bases between the germline ends. CDR3 sequence reads: CASTMGLRMGGEQYF. DNA of the CDR3: TGTGCCAGCACCATGGGACTCCGGATGGGAGGCGAGCAGTACTTC.

The chain employs TRBV5-1 and TRBJ1-6, with D unresolved. The CDR3 spans 14 residues. The V end lost 0 bases, the J end lost 8 bases, and 9 bases lay between the germline ends. Germline V CDR1 and CDR2: SGHRS, YFSETQ. CDR3 protein: CASSLDQDYSPLHF. CDR3 in DNA: TGCGCCAGCAGCTTGGATCAGGATTATTCACCCCTCCACTTT.

The V and J genes are TRBV7-2 and TRBJ2-3; 9 bases are shared with TRBD1. The J segment lost 0 bases and the V segment lost 4 bases, leaving 5 bases of the junction unmatched. This CDR3 comprises 16 residues. In germline, CDR1 is SGHTA, CDR2 FQGNSA. CDR3 amino acids: CASSSGQGRSTDTQYF. CDR3 coding DNA: TGTGCCAGCAGCTCGGGACAGGGTAGGAGCACAGATACGCAGTATTTT.

This chain links TRBV3-1 (or the pseudogene TRBV3-2) with TRBJ1-2; D not resolved. Per the germline V gene, CDR1 is LGHDT and CDR2 is YNNKEL (reference sequence). The CDR3 is 14 amino acids. Between the trimmed V and J ends, which lost 2 bases and 6 bases, there was a span of 13 bases. In nucleotides, the CDR3 is TGTGCCAGCAGCCAACCGGGAGTATTTAATGGCTACACCTTC. Its translation is CASSQPGVFNGYTF.

The V call is TRBV19, the J call TRBJ2-3, with D perhaps matching TRBD1 (6 bases). Germline V gene lookup returns CDR1 LNHDA and CDR2 SQIVND (reference sequence). The CDR3 sequence is 14 residues long. The V and J ends lost 6 bases and 5 bases respectively, with 15 bases between them. The CDR3 DNA follows: TGTGCCAGTAGGGCAGGGGTTTTCGGAGATACGCAGTATTTT. Amino acid sequence: CASRAGVFGDTQYF. Drawing the rest from reference TRBV19 and TRBJ2-3, the complete variable domain is DGGITQSPKYLFRKEGQNVTLSCEQNLNHDAMYWYRQDPGQGLRLIYYSQIVNDFQKGDIAEGYSVSREKKESFPLTVTSAQKNPTAFYLCASRAGVFGDTQYFGPGTRLTVL.

Regarding this clone: The identical CDR3 is also encoded by other nucleotide sequences in the sample. CDR3 residues: CASSPPGQPNYGYTF. CDR3 DNA: TGTGCCAGCTCACCCCCGGGACAGCCTAACTATGGCTACACCTTC. The chain uses TRBV18 and TRBJ1-2; 7 bases fit TRBD1. CDR1 is KGHSH and CDR2 is LQKENI in the germline V gene. V was pared by 3 bases and J by 0 bases, with 4 bases of the junction left unmatched. CDR3 length: 15 amino acids. Looking up the rest from reference TRBV18 and TRBJ1-2 gives the full variable domain: NAGVMQNPRHLVRRRGQEARLRCSPMKGHSHVYWYRQLPEEGLKFMVYLQKENIIDESGMPKERFSAEFPKEGPSILRIQQVVRGDSAAYFCASSPPGQPNYGYTFGSGTRLTVV.

The V gene is TRBV14, the J gene TRBJ2-4, with 8 bases identical to TRBD1. The V gene's germline CDR1 is SGHDN and CDR2 FVKESK. V was pared by 0 bases and J by 6 bases, with 7 bases of the junction left unmatched. This CDR3 has 16 residues. This CDR3 is CASSQDRTGLSNIQYF. The CDR3 bases are TGTGCCAGCAGCCAAGACAGGACAGGGTTATCAAACATTCAGTACTTC.

The chain links TRBV4-3 to TRBJ1-4; 7 bases fit TRBD1. This CDR3 is 14 amino acids long. Per the germline V gene, CDR1 is LGHNA and CDR2 is YSLEER. V trimming: 1 base; J trimming: 8 bases; junction bases outside the gene matches: 4. The CDR3 region is CASSQGQGGEKLFF. CDR3 coding DNA: TGCGCCAGCAGCCAAGGACAGGGAGGAGAAAAACTGTTTTTT.

V is TRBV30 and J is TRBJ1-6; D is uncertain. This CDR3 region has 14 residues. CDR1 and CDR2 (germline): GTSNPN, SVGIG (reference sequence). V dropped 1 base and J dropped 1 base, with 5 bases sitting between them. DNA for the CDR3: TGTGCCTGGAGTGACGGGTCCTATAATTCACCCCTCCACTTT. The encoded protein is CAWSDGSYNSPLHF.

This rearrangement joins TRBV6-5 to TRBJ1-5, with D possibly matching TRBD1 (6 bases). The CDR3 loop spans 14 amino acids. Germline V lookup: CDR1 MNHEY, CDR2 SVGAGI. Trimming cost V 6 bases and J 3 bases, with 12 bases left between them. The CDR3 loop reads CASSLGQFNQPQHF. DNA of the CDR3: TGTGCCAGCAGCCTTGGACAGTTCAATCAGCCCCAGCATTTT.

This CDR3 reads CASREGTEAFF. For the CDR3, the DNA is TGTGCCAGTCGGGAAGGCACTGAAGCTTTCTTT. The V call is TRBV19, the J call TRBJ1-1, with D unclear. V was cut by 8 bases and J by 4 bases, with 8 bases left in between. The CDR3 extends over 11 amino acids. Per the germline V gene, CDR1 is LNHDA and CDR2 is SQIVND (reference sequence).

The chain employs TRBV6-5 and TRBJ2-4, with 7 bases lining up with TRBD1. CDR3 length equals 12 residues. The germline gives CDR1 MNHEY, CDR2 SVGAGI. J was trimmed by 8 bases and V by 6 bases; bases with no gene match: 4. The chain's CDR3 is CASRNDRDIQYF. In nucleotides, the CDR3 is TGTGCCAGCAGAAATGACAGGGACATTCAGTACTTC.

The chain joins TRBV7-3 to TRBJ2-2; D may be TRBD1 (7 bases). The CDR3 sequence is 16 residues long. With 6 bases removed from V and 0 bases from J, the gap between germline ends came to 14 bases. From germline, CDR1 is SGHTA and CDR2 FQGTGA. As DNA, the CDR3 is TGTGCCAGCAGGGGCGGGACAGCGGCGAACACCGGGGAGCTGTTTTTT. Its protein product is CASRGGTAANTGELFF.

CDR3 DNA: TGTGCCAGCAGTTTCGTTAGCGGGAGAGGAGAGACCCAGTACTTC. Translating gives CASSFVSGRGETQYF. V is TRBV27 and J is TRBJ2-5; 9 positions match TRBD2. There are 15 residues in the CDR3. Germline V gene sequence: CDR1 MNHEY, CDR2 SMNVEV (reference sequence). V was clipped by 3 bases and J by 4 bases; unmatched bases: 6.

The gene calls are TRBV28 and TRBJ1-5, with unresolved D. CDR3 length: 17 residues. V lost 5 bases, J lost 0 bases, and 17 bases lay in between. Germline CDR1 reads MDHEN; CDR2 reads SYDVKM. The CDR3, as DNA: TGTGCCAGCAGTACTTTGACATTGAGCTATAGCAATCAGCCCCAGCATTTT. Translated, it gives CASSTLTLSYSNQPQHF.

The chain is built from TRBV5-1 and TRBJ2-1; TRBD2 matches 8 bases. Germline assignment: CDR1 SGHRS and CDR2 YFSETQ. V shed 7 bases and J 3 bases; nucleotides not matched to a gene: 21. This CDR3 region has 19 residues. Here the CDR3 DNA reads TGCGCCAGCTCCAGGCGGGAAGCGGGAGCATCGAGCTTCTACAATGAGCAGTTCTTC. Protein sequence: CASSRREAGASSFYNEQFF.

The chain recombines TRBV5-1 with TRBJ2-4; D possibly corresponds to TRBD1 (5 bases). CDR1 SGHRS and CDR2 YFSETQ come from the germline V gene. V was clipped by 4 bases and J by 8 bases, with 19 bases between them. There are 15 residues in the CDR3. The CDR3 DNA is TGCGCCAGCAGCCCCGGATGGGGCAGGGCGGACATTCAGTACTTC. Translating gives CASSPGWGRADIQYF.

The chain combines TRBV28 with TRBJ2-2; TRBD1 is a possible D gene (6 bases). Germline loops: CDR1 MDHEN, CDR2 SYDVKM. The CDR3 is made up of 13 amino acids. The V and J ends lost 8 bases and 1 base respectively, with 8 bases between them. CDR3 in amino acids: CASRDMNTGELFF. The CDR3 DNA reads as TGTGCCAGCCGGGACATGAACACCGGGGAGCTGTTTTTT.

V is TRBV5-8 and J is TRBJ2-3; 11 bases map to TRBD2. CDR1 and CDR2 from the germline V gene are SGHTS and YDEGEE. With 4 bases clipped from V and 2 bases from J, the junction kept 6 bases outside the gene matches. The CDR3 covers 16 residues. The CDR3 is CASSLGTSGYTDTQYF. The CDR3, as DNA: TGTGCCAGCAGCCTCGGGACTAGCGGATACACAGATACGCAGTATTTT.

This clone has only a few counts. V gene TRBV2 combines with J gene TRBJ1-2, with 7 bases identical to TRBD1. This CDR3 has 10 amino acids. The J segment lost 14 bases and the V segment lost 5 bases, leaving 5 bases of the junction unmatched. CDR1 and CDR2 from the germline V gene are SNHLY and FYNNEI. The CDR3 spells CASSIDRDTF. The DNA for the CDR3 is TGTGCCAGCAGTATTGACAGGGATACCTTC.

The rearrangement links TRBV10-3 to TRBJ1-4; 9 bases map to TRBD1. The germline V gene has CDR1 ENHRY and CDR2 SYGVKD. The length of the CDR3 is 15 residues. With 7 bases clipped from V and 8 bases from J, the junction kept 11 bases outside the gene matches. The CDR3, as DNA: TGTGCCATCACAACCCCCGGGACAGGGAACGAAAAACTGTTTTTT. It is translated as CAITTPGTGNEKLFF.

This clone was counted between two and nine times. The chain carries TRBV12-3 or TRBV12-4 and TRBJ1-5; D is ambiguous. V was pared by 1 base and J by 6 bases, with 4 bases between. This CDR3 is 12 amino acids long. For the CDR3, the DNA is TGTGCCAGCAGTTTAGGAGGTCAGCCCCAGCATTTT. This sequence encodes CASSLGGQPQHF.

The rearrangement joins TRBV6-2 or TRBV6-3 to TRBJ2-5, with TRBD1 matching over 7 bases. V was clipped by 6 bases and J by 1 base; unmatched bases: 14. This CDR3 is 17 amino acids long. Germline V gives CDR1 MNHEY, CDR2 SVGEGT. DNA of the CDR3: TGTGCCAGCAGCCGTCAGACAGGGAAGGGGATCCAAGAGACCCAGTACTTC. Protein sequence: CASSRQTGKGIQETQYF.

The rearrangement uses TRBV30 and TRBJ1-1; 9 nucleotides agree with TRBD1. The J segment lost 7 bases and the V segment lost 1 base, leaving 7 bases of the junction unmatched. CDR3 length: 14 residues. CDR1 and CDR2 from the germline V gene are GTSNPN and SVGIG (reference sequence). The CDR3, as DNA: TGTGCCTGGAGTGCCCGGGACAGGGAGGGTGAAGCTTTCTTT. It specifies CAWSARDREGEAFF.

The CDR3 DNA reads TGTGCCTCCTCTGGCGCGGGATTGTTAAATGAGCAGTTCTTC. As protein: CASSGAGLLNEQFF. The chain recombines TRBV15 with TRBJ2-1; D possibly corresponds to TRBD2 (6 bases). The CDR3 spans 14 residues. Trimming stripped 11 bases from V and 7 bases from J, with 21 bases between. Germline CDR1 and CDR2: LNHNV and YYDKDF (reference sequence).

Regarding this clone: A read error may account for a junction end that differs from germline. The gene calls are TRBV7-7 and TRBJ2-1; TRBD2 is a possible D gene (5 bases). The CDR3 sequence is 13 residues long. Germline V lookup: CDR1 SSHAT, CDR2 FNYEAQ (reference sequence). The CDR3 protein is CASSFDGNNEQFF. As DNA, the CDR3 is TGTGCTAGCAGCTTCGACGGGAACAATGAGCAGTTCTTC.